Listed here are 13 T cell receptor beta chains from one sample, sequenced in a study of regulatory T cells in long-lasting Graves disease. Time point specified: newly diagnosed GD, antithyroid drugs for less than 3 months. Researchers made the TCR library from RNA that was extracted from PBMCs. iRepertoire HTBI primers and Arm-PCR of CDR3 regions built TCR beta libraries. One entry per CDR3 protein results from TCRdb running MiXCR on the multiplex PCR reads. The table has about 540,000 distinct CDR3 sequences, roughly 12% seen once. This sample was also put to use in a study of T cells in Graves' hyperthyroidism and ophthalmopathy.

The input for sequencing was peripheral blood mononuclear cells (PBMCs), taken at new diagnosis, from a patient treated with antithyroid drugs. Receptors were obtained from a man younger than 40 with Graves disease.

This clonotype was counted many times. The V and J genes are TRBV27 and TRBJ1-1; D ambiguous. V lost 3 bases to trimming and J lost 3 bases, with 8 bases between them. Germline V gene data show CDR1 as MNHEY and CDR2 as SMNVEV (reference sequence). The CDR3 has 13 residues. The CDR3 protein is CASSLAWDTEAFF. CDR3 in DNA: TGTGCCAGCAGTTTGGCATGGGACACTGAAGCTTTCTTT.

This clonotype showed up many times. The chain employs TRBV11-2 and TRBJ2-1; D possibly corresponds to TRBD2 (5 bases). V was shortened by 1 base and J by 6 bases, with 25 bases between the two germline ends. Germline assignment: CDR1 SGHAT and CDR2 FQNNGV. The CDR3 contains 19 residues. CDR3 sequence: CASSLVSGLGVGFTNEQFF. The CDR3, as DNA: TGTGCCAGCAGCTTAGTTTCTGGTCTGGGAGTTGGTTTCACCAATGAGCAGTTCTTC.

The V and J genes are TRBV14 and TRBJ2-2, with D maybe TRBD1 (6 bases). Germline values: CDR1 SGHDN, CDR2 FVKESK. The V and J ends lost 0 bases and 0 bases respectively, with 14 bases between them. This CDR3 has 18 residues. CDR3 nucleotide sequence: TGTGCCAGCAGCCAAGATGTATTCACAGGGACGAACACCGGGGAGCTGTTTTTT. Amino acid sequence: CASSQDVFTGTNTGELFF.

The CDR3 sequence is CASSLWSREVNGYTF. In DNA, the CDR3 is TGTGCCAGCAGCTTATGGAGCAGGGAGGTAAATGGCTACACCTTC. The rearrangement joins TRBV7-9 to TRBJ1-2; D possibly corresponds to TRBD1 (5 bases). CDR3 length: 15 residues. CDR1 and CDR2 (germline): SEHNR, FQNEAQ (reference sequence). V was clipped by 2 bases and J by 6 bases, with 16 bases between them.

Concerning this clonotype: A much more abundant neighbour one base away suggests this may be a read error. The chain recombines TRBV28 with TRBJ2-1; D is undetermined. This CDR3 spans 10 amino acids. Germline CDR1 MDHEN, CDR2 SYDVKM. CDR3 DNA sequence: TGTGTCAGCAGTCGGGTGCAAACGTTCTTC. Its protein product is CVSSRVQTFF.

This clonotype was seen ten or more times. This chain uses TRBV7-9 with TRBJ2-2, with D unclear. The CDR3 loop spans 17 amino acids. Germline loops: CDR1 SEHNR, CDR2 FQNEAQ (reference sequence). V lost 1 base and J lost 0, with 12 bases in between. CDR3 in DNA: TGTGCCAGCAGCTTAGATAATCGTCGGGCGAACACCGGGGAGCTGTTTTTT. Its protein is CASSLDNRRANTGELFF.

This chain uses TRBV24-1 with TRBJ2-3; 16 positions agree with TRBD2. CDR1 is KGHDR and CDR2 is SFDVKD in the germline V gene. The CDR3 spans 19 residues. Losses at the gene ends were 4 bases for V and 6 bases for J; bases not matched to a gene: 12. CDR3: CATSDGTSGRADSIDTQYF. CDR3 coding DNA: TGTGCCACCAGTGACGGGACTAGCGGGAGGGCCGATTCGATCGATACGCAGTATTTT.

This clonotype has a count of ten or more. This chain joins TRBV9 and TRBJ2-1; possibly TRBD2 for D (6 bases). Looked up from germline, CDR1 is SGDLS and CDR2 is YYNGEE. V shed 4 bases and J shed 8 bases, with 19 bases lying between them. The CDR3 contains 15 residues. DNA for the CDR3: TGTGCCAGCAGCCCTCTGGGGAGCGGGTTGGATGAGCAGTTCTTC. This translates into CASSPLGSGLDEQFF.

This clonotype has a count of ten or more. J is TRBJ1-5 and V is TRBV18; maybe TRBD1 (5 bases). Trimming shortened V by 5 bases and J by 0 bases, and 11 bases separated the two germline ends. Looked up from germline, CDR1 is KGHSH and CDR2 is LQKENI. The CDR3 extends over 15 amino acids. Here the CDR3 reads CASSSLDSSNQPQHF. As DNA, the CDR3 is TGTGCCAGCTCATCGCTAGACAGTAGCAATCAGCCCCAGCATTTT. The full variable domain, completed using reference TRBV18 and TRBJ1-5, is NAGVMQNPRHLVRRRGQEARLRCSPMKGHSHVYWYRQLPEEGLKFMVYLQKENIIDESGMPKERFSAEFPKEGPSILRIQQVVRGDSAAYFCASSSLDSSNQPQHFGDGTRLSIL.

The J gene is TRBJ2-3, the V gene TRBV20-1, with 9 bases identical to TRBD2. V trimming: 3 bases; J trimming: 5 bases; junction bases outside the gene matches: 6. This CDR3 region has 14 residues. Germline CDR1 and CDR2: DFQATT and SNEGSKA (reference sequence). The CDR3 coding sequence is TGCAGTGCTAGGGGCGGGGGGGCAGGAGATACGCAGTATTTT. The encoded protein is CSARGGGAGDTQYF.

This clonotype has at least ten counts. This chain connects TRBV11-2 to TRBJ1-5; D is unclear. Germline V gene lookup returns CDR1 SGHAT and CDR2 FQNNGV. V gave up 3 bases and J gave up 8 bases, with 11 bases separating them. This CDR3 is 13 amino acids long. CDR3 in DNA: TGTGCCAGCAGCTTCGGCGGCGGAGAGCCCCAGCATTTT. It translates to CASSFGGGEPQHF. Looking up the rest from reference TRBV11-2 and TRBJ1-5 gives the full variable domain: EAGVAQSPRYKIIEKRQSVAFWCNPISGHATLYWYQQILGQGPKLLIQFQNNGVVDDSQLPKDRFSAERLKGVDSTLKIQPAKLEDSAVYLCASSFGGGEPQHFGDGTRLSIL.

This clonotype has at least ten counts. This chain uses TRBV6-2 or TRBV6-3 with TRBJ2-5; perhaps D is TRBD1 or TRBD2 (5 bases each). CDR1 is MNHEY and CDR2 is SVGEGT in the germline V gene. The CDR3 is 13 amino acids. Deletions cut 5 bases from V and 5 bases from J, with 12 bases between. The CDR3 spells CASSEGPYETQYF. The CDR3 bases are TGTGCCAGCAGTGAGGGACCTTACGAGACCCAGTACTTC.

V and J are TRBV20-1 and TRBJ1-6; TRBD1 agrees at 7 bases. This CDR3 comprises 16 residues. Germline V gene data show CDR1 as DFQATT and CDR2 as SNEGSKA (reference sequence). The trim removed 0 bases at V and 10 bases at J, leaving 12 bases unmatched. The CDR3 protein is CSAREITGTEASPLHF. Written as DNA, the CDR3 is TGCAGTGCTAGAGAAATTACCGGGACAGAAGCGTCACCCCTCCACTTT.